This T cell receptor beta chain originates from a study of cytomegalovirus exposure and HLA in healthy donors (dated by TCRdb to 2015 to 2018). Describing the broader study: In an earlier analysis of under 600 of the donors, less than 350 Gb of sequence data and some 100 million unique TCR beta sequences from approximately 180 million T cells were reported. All discovery cohort repertoires had been generated on a single sequencing platform. The study aimed to test whether cataloging public T cell receptors could reveal signatures of past pathogen exposure. High-throughput TCR immunosequencing, statistical association of individual TCRs with disease status, and machine learning were combined to predict cytomegalovirus infection status. A later genetic analysis used genome-wide SNP genotypes for 398 of the 666 donors, treating that subset as a discovery cohort. Among the approximately 400 genotyped donors, approximately 77% belonged to the genetic ancestry cluster associated with self-reported Caucasian donors. Besides the first cohort of 666 subjects, a separate validation cohort made up of 120 different subjects was used. Donor age, sex, ethnicity and CMV serostatus were collected together with the repertoire data. Roughly 5 DR-DQ haplotypes were treated as single units for association and clustering because of strong linkage in the cohort. The T cell repertoires of 666 subjects were profiled by immunosequencing and related to cytomegalovirus serostatus. HLA typing included class I and class II loci at four-digit resolution. Among roughly 400 genotyped donors of the cohort, an average of roughly 230,000 unique TCR beta nucleotide sequences was sequenced per donor, of which about 19% were non-productive. In the later analysis, no new phenotypic data were used to find candidate immune exposures; instead, reliance was placed on TCR beta sequences and their occurrence across donors. To decide whether each TCR beta V gene segment behaved as functional or pseudogenic, an earlier analysis of nearly 600 of the donors relied on high-throughput TCR beta sequencing. Typing coverage differed by locus: A, B, C, DRB1 and DQB1 were typed in roughly 620-630 donors, DQA1 in approximately 520, DPA1 in approximately 600, and DPB1 in 400 to 490. An early release that covered some 640 HLA-typed donors contained about 300 gigabases of sequencing data and around 85 million unique TCR sequences. To study patterns of TCR occurrence, a later analysis re-analyzed previously published TCR beta repertoires from 550 to 800 donors and added high-resolution HLA genotyping. On the study overall, not on this receptor specifically: The cohort was sequenced for TCR beta chains only, and without alpha or paired-chain data the features that could be detected were limited. In a later genetic analysis, a missense DCLRE1C variant was associated with V-gene and J-gene trimming of TCR beta chains, and the association was replicated in an independent cohort. Presence/absence analyses assumed roughly uniform sequencing depth across donors, an assumption that may not hold. The study gave a list of 150 to 200 TCR beta chains associated with cytomegalovirus. In a later analysis, HLA-associated TCR beta chains were found to be more clonally expanded and to have lower generation probabilities than equally common non-associated chains. Because counts were too low, fewer than 20 rarely observed V segments, including chromosome 9 orphons, were excluded from the earlier analysis of 587 of the donors. The classifier was reported to diagnose cytomegalovirus status with high specificity and sensitivity in both the original cohort and the validation cohort. HLA typing was unavailable for some donors at each locus, so association tests used only the typed subset. A later analysis found that most CMV-associated TCR beta chains appeared HLA-restricted, with HLA associations seemingly driven largely by CMV exposure. A group of highly shared sequence variants was considered likely to be a technical artifact of the sequencing pipeline. In an earlier analysis of about 600 of the donors, most TCR beta V segments appeared in productive rearrangements about 87% or about 30% of the time, broadly matching IMGT annotations. Strong co-occurrence of HLA alleles, especially DR and DQ, made assigning TCR associations to individual alleles difficult. In a later analysis, more than 15,000 TCR beta sequences were associated with specific HLA alleles at a false discovery rate of 0.05. A further reported finding was that TCR beta sequences accurately predicted the HLA-A and HLA-B alleles for most subjects in the first cohort. CMV serostatus was the only immune exposure information available for the cohort. A later analysis reported that several top co-occurrence clusters appeared linked to parvovirus B19, influenza, CMV and Epstein-Barr virus. The authors suggested that the approach could potentially be extended to other disease states and immunological phenotypes. While some public TCRs were present in many individuals, most TCR sequences turned up only very rarely across donors. Three of the identified cytomegalovirus-associated TCR beta chains were confirmed in vitro to be specific for cytomegalovirus antigens. Linkage disequilibrium might explain the correlated functional status among segregating V segments, but an unknown experimental factor could not be ruled out. Compared with the roughly 720-donor mean, donors in an Asian-associated ancestry cluster had fewer N-insertions in productive TCRs, according to a later genetic analysis. According to a later analysis, TCR association rates differed among HLA loci, with DRB1 alleles showing the most associated TCRs and HLA-C alleles showing the fewest.

A word on this clone: No cognate antigen has been identified for it. The sample holds no much larger clone one base away, and base qualities are not on file.

The cohort was made up of about 610 healthy bone marrow donors. At the time of sampling, all cohort members were nominally healthy, though unrecorded immune exposures were likely present. The donor was CMV seronegative and was included in the group of 352 seronegative cohort members. A peripheral blood sample was collected from each donor, and TCR beta sequencing was performed on peripheral blood mononuclear cells. Genomic DNA was extracted from the blood cell samples with the Qiagen DNeasy Blood Extraction Kit. The method was the immunoSEQ multiplex PCR assay. For the multiplex PCR, a mixture combining 60 forward primers for TCR Vbeta segments and 13 reverse primers for TCR Jbeta segments was used. Amplification of the CDR3 region of rearranged TCR beta genes was performed with a multiplex PCR assay on genomic DNA. The amplified TCR beta libraries were sequenced on the Illumina HiSeq System as 87-base-pair reads. Under the source paper's analysis protocol: Across the 670 or so repertoires, a later analysis counted 60 million to 90 million unique TCR beta chains, around 11 million of which were shared by at least two donors. Raw reads were error-corrected and collapsed into unique sequences with a nearest-neighbor algorithm that merged closely related sequences to remove PCR and sequencing errors. To assign V, D and J gene segments, CDR3 sequences were aligned to IMGT reference sequences. For a sequence to be retained, a match of at least six nucleotides to both a V gene segment and a J gene segment was required. Rearrangements were classified as productive when the CDR3 lacked stop codons and remained in frame with V and J, and all other rearrangements were classified as non-productive. Following IMGT convention, CDR3 was defined as the stretch from the second conserved V-encoded cysteine up to the conserved J-encoded phenylalanine. Sequences without an unambiguous match to a single V gene segment were excluded from the earlier analysis of 587 of the donors. An earlier analysis of 550 to 650 of the donors classified V segments as functional when productive rearrangements were above 56.7% and as segregating when the standard deviation between donors was above 5%. To diagnose cytomegalovirus status from the catalog of TCR beta chain sequences, a statistical classification framework was built. A later analysis assigned V and J genes by comparing TCR nucleotide sequences with IMGT/GENE-DB human TR gene sequences. In a later analysis, CDR3 sequences and most-parsimonious VDJ recombination scenarios were assigned using the TCRdist pipeline. In a later analysis, every TCR beta chain was defined by the combination of its CDR3 amino acid sequence and its V-gene family, and reads without a unique V-gene family were dropped. A later analysis removed 550 to 700 highly shared, low-generation-probability nucleotide sequences to deal with suspected cross-contamination and a sequencing artifact. In a later analysis, a clonal expansion index for each public chain was calculated from normalized within-repertoire ranks of inferred template counts. In a later analysis, generation probabilities were computed using a VDJ recombination model fitted to out-of-frame rearrangements, and the results were checked against IGoR. In a later analysis, hypergeometric tests were used to score TCR-TCR, TCR-HLA and TCR-CMV co-occurrence, with a repertoire-size bias correction applied to TCR pairs. A later analysis estimated false discovery rates by permuting HLA or CMV assignments 20 times. In a later analysis, co-occurring TCRs were grouped using DBSCAN, and TCRdist sequence similarity was added for clustering within HLA-allele-positive subsets. For co-occurrence clustering, repertoires with fewer than 30,000 or more than 120,000 public chains were excluded, along with four or five repertoires with anomalous nucleotide sharing. TCRdb stores this immuneACCESS table with in-frame sequences only. Part of the clones is absent; in the studies checked, under half of the shortfall reflects unresolved V genes, and no reason is known for the rest. D and trimming come from the DNA, and the V and J calls and clone size come from that table. This sample comprises 150,000 or so clones, about two thirds of them detected only once. Around 1.6% of the sample belongs to the ten largest clones.

Material for sequencing was PBMCs. The TCR originated in a woman aged 18-29 years in good health and CMV-seronegative.

The CDR3 reads as follows: CASSRWQGEMNTEAFF. In nucleotide form, the sequence is TGTGCCAGCAGCCGTTGGCAGGGGGAGATGAACACTGAAGCTTTCTTT. The receptor chain draws on TRBV14 and TRBJ1-1; 7 central nucleotides agree with TRBD1. The germline V gene encodes CDR1 SGHDN and CDR2 FVKESK. Trimming removed 4 bases from V and 0 bases from J; the gene matches leave 8 bases unexplained. Spanning cysteine to phenylalanine, the CDR3 consists of 16 amino acids. The kept DNA is CDR3 alone, 48 bases in frame from the first base.